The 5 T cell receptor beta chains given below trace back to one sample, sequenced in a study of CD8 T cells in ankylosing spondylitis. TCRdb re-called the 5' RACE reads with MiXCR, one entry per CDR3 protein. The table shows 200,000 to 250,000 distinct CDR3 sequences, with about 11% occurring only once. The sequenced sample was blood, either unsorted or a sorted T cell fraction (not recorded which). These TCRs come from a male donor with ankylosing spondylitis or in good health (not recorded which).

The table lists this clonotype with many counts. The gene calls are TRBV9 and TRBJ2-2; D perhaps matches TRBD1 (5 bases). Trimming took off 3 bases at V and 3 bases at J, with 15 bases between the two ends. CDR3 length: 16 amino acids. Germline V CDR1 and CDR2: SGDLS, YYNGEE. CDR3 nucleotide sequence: TGTGCCAGCAGCGGCGATAAGGGGCCATACACCGGGGAGCTGTTTTTT. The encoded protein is CASSGDKGPYTGELFF.

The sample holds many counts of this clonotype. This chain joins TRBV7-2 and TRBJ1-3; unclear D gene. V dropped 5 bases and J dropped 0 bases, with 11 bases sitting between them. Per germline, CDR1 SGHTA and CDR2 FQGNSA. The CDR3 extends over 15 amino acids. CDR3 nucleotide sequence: TGTGCCAGCAGCCCCGGGCCCTACTCTGGAAACACCATATATTTT. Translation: CASSPGPYSGNTIYF.

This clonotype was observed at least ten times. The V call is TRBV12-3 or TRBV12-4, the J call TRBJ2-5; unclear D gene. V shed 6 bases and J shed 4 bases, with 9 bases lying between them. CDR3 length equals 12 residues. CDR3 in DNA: TGTGCCAGCAGCAATCGGGTAGAGACCCAGTACTTC. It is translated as CASSNRVETQYF.

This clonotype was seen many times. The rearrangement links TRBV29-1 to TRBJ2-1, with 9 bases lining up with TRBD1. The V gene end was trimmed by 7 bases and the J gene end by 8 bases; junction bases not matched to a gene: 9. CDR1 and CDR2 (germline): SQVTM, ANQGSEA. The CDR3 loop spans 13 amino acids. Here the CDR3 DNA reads TGCAGCGCTCGACAGGGGGGGGTCGATGAGCAGTTCTTC. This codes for CSARQGGVDEQFF.

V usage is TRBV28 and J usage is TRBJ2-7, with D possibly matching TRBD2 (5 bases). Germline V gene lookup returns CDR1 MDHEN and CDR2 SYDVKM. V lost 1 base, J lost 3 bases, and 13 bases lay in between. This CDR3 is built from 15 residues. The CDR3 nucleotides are TGTGCCAGCAGTTTATCTAGCAGGAGCCTCTACGAGCAGTACTTC. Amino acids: CASSLSSRSLYEQYF.